This TCR beta chain emerged from a study of cytomegalovirus exposure and HLA in healthy donors. Overall study: Falling in the Caucasian-associated ancestry cluster were about four fifths of approximately 410 genotyped donors.

Germline V gives CDR1 MNHNY, CDR2 SVGAGI (reference sequence). This CDR3 is 12 amino acids long. V lost 8 bases and J lost 2, with 10 bases in between. 13 Jbeta primers and 60 Vbeta primers were used for the PCR. Data came from immunoSEQ multiplex PCR; TCRdb stores just in-frame clones and leaves some out. The sample shows some 180,000 clones, over 70% of them seen only once. Those who donated were healthy bone marrow donors. Unrecorded immune exposures were likely, despite nominal health at sampling. This sequence joins TRBV6-6 and TRBJ2-7; a weak D match, TRBD2 (5 bases). Input material: PBMCs. This receptor was taken from a woman aged 55-69 years in good health and CMV-seropositive. In DNA, the CDR3 is TGTGCCAGCTGTGGGGAGCCCTACGAGCAGTACTTC. Protein sequence: CASCGEPYEQYF.